This T cell receptor beta chain was observed in a study of CD8 T cells in Susac syndrome. Study results and caveats: A relatively small number of individuals underwent TCR sequencing and HLA analysis.

With regard to this clonotype: Its cognate antigen is unknown.

RNA was extracted with the RNeasy kit, and a quantity of about 0.5 to 1 ug was reverse transcribed using random hexamers. Across 54 Vbeta and 13 Jbeta, immunoSEQ multiplex PCR amplified TCR beta CDR3. TCRdb itself ran the immunoSEQ multiplex PCR reads through MiXCR, one entry per CDR3 protein. Of approximately 190,000 distinct CDR3 sequences in the sample, roughly 95% were seen once. CDR3 length: 16 residues. The V gene lost 5 bases and the J gene lost 0 bases, with 14 bases spanning the gap. Germline V gene sequence: CDR1 MNHEY, CDR2 SMNVEV (reference sequence). The authors sequenced TCR beta from blood CD8+ and CD4+ T cells. The multiple sclerosis control group comprised treatment-naive patients with stable or active relapsing-remitting disease.

The J gene is TRBJ2-1, the V gene TRBV27; perhaps TRBD1 as D (6 bases). Sequencing input: CD4+ T cells from PBMCs. The clonotype was recovered from a human donor with multiple sclerosis. CDR3 bases: TGTGCCAGCAGTAATGACAGGAGGAGCTCCTACAATGAGCAGTTCTTC. As protein: CASSNDRRSSYNEQFF.